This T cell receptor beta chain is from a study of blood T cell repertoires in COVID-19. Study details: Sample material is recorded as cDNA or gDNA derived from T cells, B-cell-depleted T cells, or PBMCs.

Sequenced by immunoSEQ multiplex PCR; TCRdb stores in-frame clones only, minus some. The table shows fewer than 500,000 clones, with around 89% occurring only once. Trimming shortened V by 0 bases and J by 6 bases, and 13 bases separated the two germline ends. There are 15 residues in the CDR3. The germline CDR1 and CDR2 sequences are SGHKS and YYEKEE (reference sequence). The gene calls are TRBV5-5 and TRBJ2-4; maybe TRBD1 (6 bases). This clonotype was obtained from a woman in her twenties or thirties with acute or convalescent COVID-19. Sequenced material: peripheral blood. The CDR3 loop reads CASSLGTALGNIQYF. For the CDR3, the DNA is TGTGCCAGCAGCTTGGGGACAGCCTTGGGAAACATTCAGTACTTC.